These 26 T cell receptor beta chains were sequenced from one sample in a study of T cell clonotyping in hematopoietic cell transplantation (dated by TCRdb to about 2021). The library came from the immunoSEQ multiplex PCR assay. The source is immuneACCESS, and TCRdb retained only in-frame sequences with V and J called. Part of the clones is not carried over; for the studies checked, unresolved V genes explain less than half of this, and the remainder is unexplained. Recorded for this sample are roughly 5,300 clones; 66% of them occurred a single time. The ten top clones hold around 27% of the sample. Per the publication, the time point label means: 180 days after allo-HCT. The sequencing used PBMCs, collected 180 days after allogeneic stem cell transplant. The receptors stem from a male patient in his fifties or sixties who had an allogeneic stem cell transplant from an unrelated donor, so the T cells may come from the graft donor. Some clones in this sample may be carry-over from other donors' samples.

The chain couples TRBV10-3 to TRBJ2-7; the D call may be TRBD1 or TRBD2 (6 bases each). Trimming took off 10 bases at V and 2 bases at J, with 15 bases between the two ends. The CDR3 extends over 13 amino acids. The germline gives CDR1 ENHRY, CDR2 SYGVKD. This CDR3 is CATGAEGPYEQYF. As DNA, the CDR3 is TGTGCCACGGGGGCAGAGGGGCCCTACGAGCAGTACTTC.

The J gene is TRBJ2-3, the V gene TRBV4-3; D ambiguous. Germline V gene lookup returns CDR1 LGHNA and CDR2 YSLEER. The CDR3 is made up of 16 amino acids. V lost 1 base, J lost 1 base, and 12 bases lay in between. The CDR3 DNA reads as TGCGCCAGCAGCCAAGGTTTTATAGCCGGCACAGATACGCAGTATTTT. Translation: CASSQGFIAGTDTQYF.

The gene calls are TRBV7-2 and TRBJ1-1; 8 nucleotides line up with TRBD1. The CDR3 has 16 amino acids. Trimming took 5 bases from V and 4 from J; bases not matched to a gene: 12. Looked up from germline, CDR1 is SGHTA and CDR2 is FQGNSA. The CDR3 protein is CASSPRWQGARTEAFF. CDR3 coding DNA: TGTGCCAGCAGCCCCCGTTGGCAGGGGGCTCGCACTGAAGCTTTCTTT. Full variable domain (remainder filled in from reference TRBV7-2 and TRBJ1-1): GAGVSQSPSNKVTEKGKDVELRCDPISGHTALYWYRQSLGQGLEFLIYFQGNSAPDKSGLPSDRFSAERTGGSVSTLTIQRTQQEDSAVYLCASSPRWQGARTEAFFGQGTRLTVV.

The CDR3 reads CASSLGGTGYNEQFF. CDR3 bases: TGTGCCAGCAGCTTGGGTGGGACGGGCTACAATGAGCAGTTCTTC. This rearrangement joins TRBV5-4 to TRBJ2-1; either TRBD1 or TRBD2 may fit D (5 bases each). V gave up 0 bases and J gave up 3 bases, with 10 bases separating them. The CDR3 totals 15 residues. Looked up from germline, CDR1 is SGHNT and CDR2 is YYREEE (reference sequence).

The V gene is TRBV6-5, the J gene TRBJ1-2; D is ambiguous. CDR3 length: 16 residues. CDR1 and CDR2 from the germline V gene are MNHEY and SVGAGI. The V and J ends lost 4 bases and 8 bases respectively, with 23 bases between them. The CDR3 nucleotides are TGTGCCAGCAGTTCGCGGACGGGGAGGAAGTTTGGGGGCTACACCTTC. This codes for CASSSRTGRKFGGYTF.

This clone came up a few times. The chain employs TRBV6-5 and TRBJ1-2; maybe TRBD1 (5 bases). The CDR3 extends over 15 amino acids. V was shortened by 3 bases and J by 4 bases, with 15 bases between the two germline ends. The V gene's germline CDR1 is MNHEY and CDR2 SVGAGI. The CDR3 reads CASSYQGGSSYGYTF. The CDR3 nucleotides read TGTGCCAGCAGTTATCAGGGAGGGTCTAGCTATGGCTACACCTTC.

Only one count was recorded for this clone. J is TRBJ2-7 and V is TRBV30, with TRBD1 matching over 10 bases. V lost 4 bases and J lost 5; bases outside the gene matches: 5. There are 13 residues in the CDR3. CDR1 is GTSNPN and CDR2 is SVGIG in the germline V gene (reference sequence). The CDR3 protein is CAWMGQGLHEQYF. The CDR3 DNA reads TGTGCCTGGATGGGACAGGGGTTGCACGAGCAGTACTTC.

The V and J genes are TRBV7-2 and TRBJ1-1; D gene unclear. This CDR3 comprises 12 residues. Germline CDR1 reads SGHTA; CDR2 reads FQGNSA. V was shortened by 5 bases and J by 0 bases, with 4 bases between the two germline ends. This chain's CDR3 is CASSDLNTEAFF. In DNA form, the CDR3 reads TGTGCCAGCAGCGACTTGAACACTGAAGCTTTCTTT.

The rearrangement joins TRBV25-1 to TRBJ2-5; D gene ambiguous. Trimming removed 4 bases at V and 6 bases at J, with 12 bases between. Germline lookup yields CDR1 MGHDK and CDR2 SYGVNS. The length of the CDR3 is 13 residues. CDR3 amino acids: CASSGASLKTQYF. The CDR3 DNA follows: TGTGCCAGCAGTGGGGCTAGTCTGAAGACCCAGTACTTC.

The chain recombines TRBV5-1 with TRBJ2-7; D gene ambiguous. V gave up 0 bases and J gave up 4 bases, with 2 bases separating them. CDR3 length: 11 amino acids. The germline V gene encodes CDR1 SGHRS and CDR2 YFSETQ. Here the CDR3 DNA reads TGCGCCAGCAGCTTGGAGTACGAGCAGTACTTC. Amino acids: CASSLEYEQYF.

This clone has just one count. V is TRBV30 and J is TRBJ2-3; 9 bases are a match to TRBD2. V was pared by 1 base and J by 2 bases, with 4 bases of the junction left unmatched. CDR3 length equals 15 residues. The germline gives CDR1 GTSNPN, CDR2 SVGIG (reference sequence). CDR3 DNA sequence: TGTGCCTGGAGTGGGGCTAGCGGGATCACAGATACGCAGTATTTT. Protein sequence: CAWSGASGITDTQYF.

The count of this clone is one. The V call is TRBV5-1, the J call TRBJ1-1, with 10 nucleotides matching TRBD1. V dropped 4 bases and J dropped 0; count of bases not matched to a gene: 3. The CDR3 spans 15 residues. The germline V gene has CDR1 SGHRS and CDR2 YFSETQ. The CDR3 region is CASSLGQGMNTEAFF. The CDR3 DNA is TGCGCCAGCAGCCTGGGACAGGGGATGAACACTGAAGCTTTCTTT.

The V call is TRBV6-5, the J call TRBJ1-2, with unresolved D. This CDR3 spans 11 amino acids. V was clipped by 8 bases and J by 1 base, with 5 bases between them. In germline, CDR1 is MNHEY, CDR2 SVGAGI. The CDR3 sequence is CASGFNYGYTF. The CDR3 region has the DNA TGTGCCAGCGGGTTTAACTATGGCTACACCTTC.

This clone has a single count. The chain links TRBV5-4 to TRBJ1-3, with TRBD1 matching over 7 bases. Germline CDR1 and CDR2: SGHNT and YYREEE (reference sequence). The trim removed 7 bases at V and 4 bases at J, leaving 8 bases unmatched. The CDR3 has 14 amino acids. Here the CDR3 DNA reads TGTGCCAGCTCTCTAGGGGGCGCGGGAAACACCATATATTTT. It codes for CASSLGGAGNTIYF.

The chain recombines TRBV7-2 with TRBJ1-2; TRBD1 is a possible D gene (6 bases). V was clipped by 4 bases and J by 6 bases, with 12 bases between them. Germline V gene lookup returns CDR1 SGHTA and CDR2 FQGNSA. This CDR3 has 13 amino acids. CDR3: CASSSYNRDGYTF. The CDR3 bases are TGTGCCAGCAGCTCCTATAACAGGGATGGCTACACCTTC.

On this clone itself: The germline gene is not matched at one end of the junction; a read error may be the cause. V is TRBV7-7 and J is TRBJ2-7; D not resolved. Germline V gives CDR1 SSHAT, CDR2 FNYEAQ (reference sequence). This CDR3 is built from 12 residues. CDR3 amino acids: CASSTLTYEQYF. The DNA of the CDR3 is TGTGCTAGCAGCACCCTCACCTACGAGCAGTACTTC.

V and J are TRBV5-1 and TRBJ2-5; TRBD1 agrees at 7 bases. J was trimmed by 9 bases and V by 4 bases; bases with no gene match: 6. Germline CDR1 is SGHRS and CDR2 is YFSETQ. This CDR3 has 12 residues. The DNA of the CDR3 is TGCGCCAGCAGCACGGGACAGACCGCCCAGTACTTC. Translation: CASSTGQTAQYF.

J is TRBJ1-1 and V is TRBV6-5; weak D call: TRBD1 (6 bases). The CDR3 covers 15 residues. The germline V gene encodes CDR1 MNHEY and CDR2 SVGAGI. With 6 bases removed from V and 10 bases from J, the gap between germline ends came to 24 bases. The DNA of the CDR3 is TGTGCCAGCAGCAGCGGAGGGGGTTTTAACCGACCAGCTTTCTTT. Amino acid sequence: CASSSGGGFNRPAFF.

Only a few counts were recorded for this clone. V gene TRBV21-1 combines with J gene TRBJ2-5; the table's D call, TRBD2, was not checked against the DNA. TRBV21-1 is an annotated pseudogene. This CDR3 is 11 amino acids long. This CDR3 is CASSKDKTQYF. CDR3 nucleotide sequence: TGTGCCAGCAGCAAAGATAAGACCCAGTACTTC.

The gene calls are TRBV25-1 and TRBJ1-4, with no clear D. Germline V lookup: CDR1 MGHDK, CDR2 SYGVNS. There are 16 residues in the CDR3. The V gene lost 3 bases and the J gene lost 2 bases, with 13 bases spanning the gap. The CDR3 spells CASSDPLTKTNEKLFF. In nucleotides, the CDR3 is TGTGCCAGCAGTGACCCCCTGACCAAGACTAATGAAAAACTGTTTTTT.

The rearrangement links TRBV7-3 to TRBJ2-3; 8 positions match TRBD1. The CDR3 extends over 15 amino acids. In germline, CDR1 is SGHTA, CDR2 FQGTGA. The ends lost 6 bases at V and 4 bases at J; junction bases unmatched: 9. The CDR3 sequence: CASSPDRVSADTQYF. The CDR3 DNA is TGTGCCAGCAGTCCGGACAGGGTTTCGGCAGATACGCAGTATTTT.

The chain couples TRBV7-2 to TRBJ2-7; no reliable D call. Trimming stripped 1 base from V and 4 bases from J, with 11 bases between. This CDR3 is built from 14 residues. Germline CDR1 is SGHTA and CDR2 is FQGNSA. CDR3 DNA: TGTGCCAGCAGCTTAGGTCCAGATCGATACGAGCAGTACTTC. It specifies CASSLGPDRYEQYF.

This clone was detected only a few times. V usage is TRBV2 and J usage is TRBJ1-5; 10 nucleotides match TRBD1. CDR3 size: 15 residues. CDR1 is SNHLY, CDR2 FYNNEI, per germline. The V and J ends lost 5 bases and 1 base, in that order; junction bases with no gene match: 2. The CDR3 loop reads CASSRTGGSNQPQHF. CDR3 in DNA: TGTGCCAGCAGTCGGACAGGGGGGAGCAATCAGCCCCAGCATTTT.

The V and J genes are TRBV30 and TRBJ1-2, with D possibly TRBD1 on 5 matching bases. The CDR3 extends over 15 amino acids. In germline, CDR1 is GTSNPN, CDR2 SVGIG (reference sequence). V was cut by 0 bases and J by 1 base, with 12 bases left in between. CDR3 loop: CAWSVGGTFNYGYTF. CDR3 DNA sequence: TGTGCCTGGAGTGTAGGAGGGACCTTTAACTATGGCTACACCTTC.

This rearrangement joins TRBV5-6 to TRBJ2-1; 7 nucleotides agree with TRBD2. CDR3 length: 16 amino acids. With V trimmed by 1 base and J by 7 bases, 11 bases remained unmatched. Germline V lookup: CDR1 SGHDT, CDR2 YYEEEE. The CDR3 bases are TGTGCCAGCAGCTTGTGGGTACGGGAGGCTTCGAATGAGCAGTTCTTC. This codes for CASSLWVREASNEQFF.

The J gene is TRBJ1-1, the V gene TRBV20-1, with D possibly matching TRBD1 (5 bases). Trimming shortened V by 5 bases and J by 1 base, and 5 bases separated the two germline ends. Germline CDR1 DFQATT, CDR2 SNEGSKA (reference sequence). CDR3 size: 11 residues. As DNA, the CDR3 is TGCAGTGCTCAGGGGAACACTGAAGCTTTCTTT. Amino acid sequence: CSAQGNTEAFF.